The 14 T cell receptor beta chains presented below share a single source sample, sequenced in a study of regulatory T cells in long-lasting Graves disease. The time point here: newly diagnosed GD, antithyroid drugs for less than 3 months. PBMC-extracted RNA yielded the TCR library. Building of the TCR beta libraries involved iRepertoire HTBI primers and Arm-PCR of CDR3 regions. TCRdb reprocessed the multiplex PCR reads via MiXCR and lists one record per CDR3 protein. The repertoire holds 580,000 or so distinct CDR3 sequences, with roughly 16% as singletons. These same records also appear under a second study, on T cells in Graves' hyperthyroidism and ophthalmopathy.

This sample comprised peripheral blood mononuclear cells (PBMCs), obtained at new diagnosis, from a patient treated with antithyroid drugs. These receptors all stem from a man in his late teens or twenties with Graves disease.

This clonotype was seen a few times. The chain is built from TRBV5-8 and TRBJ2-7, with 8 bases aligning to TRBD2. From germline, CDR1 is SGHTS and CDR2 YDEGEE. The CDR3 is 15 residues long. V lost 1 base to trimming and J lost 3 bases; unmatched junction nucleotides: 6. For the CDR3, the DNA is TGTGCCAGCAGCTTGCGATTAGCGGGACGCTACGAGCAGTACTTC. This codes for CASSLRLAGRYEQYF.

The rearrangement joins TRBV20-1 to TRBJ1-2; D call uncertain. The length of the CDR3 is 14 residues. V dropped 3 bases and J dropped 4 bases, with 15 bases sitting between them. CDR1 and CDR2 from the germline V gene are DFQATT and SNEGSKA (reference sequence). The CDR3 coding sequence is TGCAGTGCTAGTTTGAGCGTTCTAGGCTATGGCTACACCTTC. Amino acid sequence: CSASLSVLGYGYTF.

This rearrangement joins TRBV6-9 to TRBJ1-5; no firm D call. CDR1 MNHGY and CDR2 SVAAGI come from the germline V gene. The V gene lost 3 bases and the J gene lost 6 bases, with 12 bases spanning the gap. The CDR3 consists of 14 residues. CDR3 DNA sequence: TGTGCCAGCAGTTACGAGGGTGCTGGTCAGCCCCAGCATTTT. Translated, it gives CASSYEGAGQPQHF.

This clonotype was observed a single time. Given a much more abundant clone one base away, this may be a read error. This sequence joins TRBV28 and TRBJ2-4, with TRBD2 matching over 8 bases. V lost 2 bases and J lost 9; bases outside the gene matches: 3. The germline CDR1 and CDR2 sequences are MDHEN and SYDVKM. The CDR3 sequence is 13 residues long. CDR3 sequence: CASSLMAGGIQYF. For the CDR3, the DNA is TGTGCCAGCAGTTTAATGGCGGGGGGCATTCAGTACTTC.

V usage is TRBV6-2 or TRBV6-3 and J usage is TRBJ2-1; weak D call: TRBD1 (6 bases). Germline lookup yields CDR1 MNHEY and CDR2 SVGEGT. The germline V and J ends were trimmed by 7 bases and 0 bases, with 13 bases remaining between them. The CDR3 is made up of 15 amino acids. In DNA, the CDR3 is TGTGCCAGCACCACCGACAGGAGCTCCTACAATGAGCAGTTCTTC. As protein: CASTTDRSSYNEQFF.

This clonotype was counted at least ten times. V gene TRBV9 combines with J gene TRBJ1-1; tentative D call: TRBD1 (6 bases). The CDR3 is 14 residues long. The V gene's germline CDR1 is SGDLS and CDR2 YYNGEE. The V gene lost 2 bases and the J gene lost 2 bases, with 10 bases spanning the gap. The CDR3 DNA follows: TGTGCCAGCAGCGTCGGGGGGGCCAACACTGAAGCTTTCTTT. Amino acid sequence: CASSVGGANTEAFF.

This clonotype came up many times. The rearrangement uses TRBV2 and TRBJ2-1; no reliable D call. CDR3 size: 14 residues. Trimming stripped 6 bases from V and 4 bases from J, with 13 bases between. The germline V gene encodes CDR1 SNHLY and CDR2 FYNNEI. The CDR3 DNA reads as TGTGCCAGCAGCCAAGGTTGGCAGTACAATGAGCAGTTCTTC. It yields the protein CASSQGWQYNEQFF. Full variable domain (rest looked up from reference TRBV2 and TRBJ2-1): EPEVTQTPSHQVTQMGQEVILRCVPISNHLYFYWYRQILGQKVEFLVSFYNNEISEKSEIFDDQFSVERPDGSNFTLKIRSTKLEDSAMYFCASSQGWQYNEQFFGPGTRLTVL.

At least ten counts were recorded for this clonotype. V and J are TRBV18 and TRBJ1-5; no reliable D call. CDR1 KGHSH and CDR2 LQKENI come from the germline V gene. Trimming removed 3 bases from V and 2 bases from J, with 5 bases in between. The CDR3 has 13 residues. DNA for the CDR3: TGTGCCAGCTCACCCCAGGGCAATCAGCCCCAGCATTTT. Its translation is CASSPQGNQPQHF.

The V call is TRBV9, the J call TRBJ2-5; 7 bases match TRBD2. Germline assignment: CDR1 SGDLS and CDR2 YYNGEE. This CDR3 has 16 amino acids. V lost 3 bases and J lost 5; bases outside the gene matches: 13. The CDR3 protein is CASSAGQMTSWETQYF. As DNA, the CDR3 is TGTGCCAGCAGCGCCGGGCAGATGACTAGCTGGGAGACCCAGTACTTC.

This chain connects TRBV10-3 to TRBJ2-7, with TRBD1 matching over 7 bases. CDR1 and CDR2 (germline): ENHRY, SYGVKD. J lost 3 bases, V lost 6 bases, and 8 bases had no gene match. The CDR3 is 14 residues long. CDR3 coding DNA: TGTGCCATCAGAAACAGGGGAACAGTCTACGAGCAGTACTTC. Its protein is CAIRNRGTVYEQYF.

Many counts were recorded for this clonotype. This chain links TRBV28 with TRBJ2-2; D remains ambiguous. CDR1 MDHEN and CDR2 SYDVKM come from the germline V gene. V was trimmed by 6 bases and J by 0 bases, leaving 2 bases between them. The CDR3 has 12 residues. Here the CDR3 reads CASSSNTGELFF. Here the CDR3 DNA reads TGTGCCAGCAGCTCGAACACCGGGGAGCTGTTTTTT. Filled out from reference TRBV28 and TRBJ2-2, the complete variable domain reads DVKVTQSSRYLVKRTGEKVFLECVQDMDHENMFWYRQDPGLGLRLIYFSYDVKMKEKGDIPEGYSVSREKKERFSLILESASTNQTSMYLCASSSNTGELFFGEGSRLTVL.

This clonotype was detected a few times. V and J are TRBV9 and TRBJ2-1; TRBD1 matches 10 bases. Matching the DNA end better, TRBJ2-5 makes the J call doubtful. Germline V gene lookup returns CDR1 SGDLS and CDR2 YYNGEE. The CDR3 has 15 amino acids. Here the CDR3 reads CASSDGTGVKETQYF. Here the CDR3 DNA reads TGTGCCAGCAGCGACGGGACAGGGGTAAAAGAGACCCAGTACTTC.

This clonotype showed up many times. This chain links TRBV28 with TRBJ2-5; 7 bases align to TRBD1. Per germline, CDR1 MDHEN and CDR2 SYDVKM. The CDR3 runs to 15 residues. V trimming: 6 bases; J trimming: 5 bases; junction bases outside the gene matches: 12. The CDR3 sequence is CASRPGKGARETQYF. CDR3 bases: TGTGCCAGCAGGCCGGGAAAGGGGGCGCGGGAGACCCAGTACTTC.

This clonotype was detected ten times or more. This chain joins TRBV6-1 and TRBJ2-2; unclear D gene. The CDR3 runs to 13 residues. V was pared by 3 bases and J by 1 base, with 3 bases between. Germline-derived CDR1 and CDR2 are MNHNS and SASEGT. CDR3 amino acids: CASSDKNTGELFF. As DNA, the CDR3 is TGTGCCAGCAGTGACAAGAACACCGGGGAGCTGTTTTTT.